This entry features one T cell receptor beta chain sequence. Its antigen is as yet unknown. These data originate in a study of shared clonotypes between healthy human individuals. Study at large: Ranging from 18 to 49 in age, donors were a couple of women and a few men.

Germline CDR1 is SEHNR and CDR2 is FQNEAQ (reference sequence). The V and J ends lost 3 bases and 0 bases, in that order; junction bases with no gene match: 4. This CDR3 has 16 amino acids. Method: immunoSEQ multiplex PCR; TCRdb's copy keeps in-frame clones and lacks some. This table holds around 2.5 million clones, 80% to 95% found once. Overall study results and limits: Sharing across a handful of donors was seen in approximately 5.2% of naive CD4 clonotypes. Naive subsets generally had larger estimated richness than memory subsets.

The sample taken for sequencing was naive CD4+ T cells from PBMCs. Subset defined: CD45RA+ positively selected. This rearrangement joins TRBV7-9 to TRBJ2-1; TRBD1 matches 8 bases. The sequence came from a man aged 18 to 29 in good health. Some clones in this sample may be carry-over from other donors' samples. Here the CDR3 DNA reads TGTGCCAGCAGCTTGAGGACAGGGACCTCCTACAATGAGCAGTTCTTC. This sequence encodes CASSLRTGTSYNEQFF.